The rows below give T cell receptor beta chains drawn from one sample of a study of radiotherapy plus CTLA-4 blockade in lung cancer. Produced via immunoSEQ multiplex PCR; TCRdb's table is partial and in-frame only. The repertoire holds 25,000 to 35,000 clones, with roughly three quarters as singletons. This specimen consisted of peripheral blood, obtained from a patient treated with radiotherapy plus ipilimumab. These receptors were taken from a human donor with non-small cell lung cancer whose response to radiotherapy plus ipilimumab could not be evaluated. CDR3s include the opening cysteine and the closing phenylalanine or tryptophan. D genes are given only for firm matches. Expanded clones are given a class, and other clones once, few, many or no size at all.

TRBD2	TRBV4-3	TRBJ2-7	.	TGCGCCAGCAGCCGTCGACTAGCGGGAGAGGACGAGCAGTACTTC	CASSRRLAGEDEQYF
TRBD2	TRBV6-4	TRBJ2-3	once	TGTGCCAGCAGTGACAAGGCGGGAGCCCGCACAGATACGCAGTATTTT	CASSDKAGARTDTQYF
.	TRBV7-3	TRBJ2-2	.	TGTGCCAGCAGCTTGTCCAGTAACACCGGGGAGCTGTTTTTT	CASSLSSNTGELFF
TRBD2	TRBV28	TRBJ2-7	.	TGTGCCAGCAGTTTAGGCGGGAGGATTCCCTACGAGCAGTACTTC	CASSLGGRIPYEQYF
TRBD2	TRBV27	TRBJ2-7	.	TGTGCCAGCCGGGGGACTAGCGGGAGCTCCTACGAGCAGTACTTC	CASRGTSGSSYEQYF
TRBD1	TRBV10-2	TRBJ2-1	few	TGCGCCAGCGGTTGGGACAGGGAAAATGAGCAGTTCTTC	CASGWDRENEQFF
.	TRBV2	TRBJ2-2	once	TGTGCCAGCAGTCCGCAGGGGAGCACCGGGGAGCTGTTTTTT	CASSPQGSTGELFF
TRBD2	TRBV10-2	TRBJ2-1	few	TGCGCCAGCAGTGAGTCGGAACTAGCGGGAGTGGGCAATGAGCAGTTCTTC	CASSESELAGVGNEQFF
.	TRBV11-2	TRBJ1-4	.	TGTGCCAGCAGCCGGCGGCGGGGGGTGTCCAATGAAAAACTGTTTTTT	CASSRRRGVSNEKLFF
.	TRBV6-5	TRBJ2-7	.	TGTGCCAGCAGGAACAGGGTCGAGCAGTACTTC	CASRNRVEQYF
TRBD1	TRBV6-5	TRBJ1-2	few	TGTGCCAGCAGCTACGTGCGACAGGGAAATAACTATGGCTACACCTTC	CASSYVRQGNNYGYTF
.	TRBV2	TRBJ1-5	.	TGTGCCAGCAGATACACGGCGGGGGCTCAGCCCCAGCATTTT	CASRYTAGAQPQHF
TRBD2	TRBV6-5	TRBJ2-3	.	TGTGCCAGCAGTTACAAGGGCGGGAGGTTAGATACGCAGTATTTT	CASSYKGGRLDTQYF
TRBD1	TRBV4-3	TRBJ1-1	.	TGCGCCAGCAGCCGGGACAGGGTGATCACTGAAGCTTTCTTT	CASSRDRVITEAFF
.	TRBV4-1	TRBJ2-1	.	TGCGCCAGCAGCCAAGTGGTTACCACGGGCTACAATGAGCAGTTCTTC	CASSQVVTTGYNEQFF
.	TRBV2	TRBJ1-1	.	TGTGCCAGCAGGCAATGGGACAACCCGAACACTGAAGCTTTCTTT	CASRQWDNPNTEAFF
.	TRBV7-2	TRBJ2-3	once	TGTGCCAGCAGCTTCCGGTCGGACTCTCCCACAGATACGCAGTATTTT	CASSFRSDSPTDTQYF
TRBD1	TRBV6-4	TRBJ1-5	.	TGTGCCAGCAGTCCGGGACAGGGGATTCAGCCCCAGCATTTT	CASSPGQGIQPQHF
.	TRBV18	TRBJ1-1	.	TGTGCCAGCTCACCACAGAGTCAGGGGAACACTGAAGCTTTCTTT	CASSPQSQGNTEAFF
.	TRBV6-6	TRBJ2-1	.	TGTGCCAGCAGTCCCGGGACTTTTGAGCAGTTCTTC	CASSPGTFEQFF
TRBD2	TRBV30	TRBJ2-2	few	TGTGCCTGGAGTGTAGCGGGAGTGGCCGGGGAGCTGTTTTTT	CAWSVAGVAGELFF
TRBD2	TRBV29-1	TRBJ2-5	once	TGCAGCGTTGAAGATCGCGGGACTAGCGGGATGGAGACCCAGTACTTC	CSVEDRGTSGMETQYF
TRBD1	TRBV5-1	TRBJ2-1	.	TGCGCCAGCAGCTTGGGGGGACAGGGGTTTGATGAGCAGTTCTTC	CASSLGGQGFDEQFF
.	TRBV2	TRBJ2-5	.	TGTGCCAGCACCAAGTCGGGATGGGAAGAGACCCAGTACTTC	CASTKSGWEETQYF
.	TRBV29-1	TRBJ1-1	.	TGCAGCGTTGAAAGGAGACAGCTGAACACTGAAGCTTTCTTT	CSVERRQLNTEAFF
.	TRBV13	TRBJ1-2	.	TGTGCCAGCAGCTTAACACAGGGTATGAATGGCTACACCTTC	CASSLTQGMNGYTF
TRBD1	TRBV4-2	TRBJ1-1	.	TGTGCCAGCAGCCTCACAGGGGACCACACTGAAGCTTTCTTT	CASSLTGDHTEAFF
.	TRBV28	TRBJ1-2	.	TGTGCCAGCAGTTTATCACTAGGGATTGGCTACACCTTC	CASSLSLGIGYTF
TRBD1	TRBV27	TRBJ1-6	.	TGTGCCAGCAGTCTAACAGGGGAGTTGCCCCTCCACTTT	CASSLTGELPLHF
.	TRBV18	TRBJ2-3	.	TGTGCCAGCTCACCAAACAGGGTGGCCCCTAGCACAGATACGCAGTATTTT	CASSPNRVAPSTDTQYF
TRBD1	TRBV18	TRBJ2-2	.	TGTGCCAGCTCGGGACAGGTGACCGGGGAGCTGTTTTTT	CASSGQVTGELFF
.	TRBV5-5	TRBJ2-7	.	TGTGCCAGCAGCTTGCGGTCAACTTACTACGAGCAGTACTTC	CASSLRSTYYEQYF
.	TRBV9	TRBJ2-4	.	TGTGCCAGCAGCGCATCCCTAGGGCCCAGGGGACCGGAAAACATTCAGTACTTC	CASSASLGPRGPENIQYF
TRBD1	TRBV7-2	TRBJ2-1	.	TGTGCCAGCAGCCCCAGACAGGGGAACAATGAGCAGTTCTTC	CASSPRQGNNEQFF
TRBD1	TRBV28	TRBJ1-6	.	TGTGCCAGCAGTTTGAGACAGGGAAATTCACCCCTCCACTTT	CASSLRQGNSPLHF
.	TRBV7-9	TRBJ1-2	.	TGTGCCAGCAGCTTAGCGGGGGGAGACTATGGCTACACCTTC	CASSLAGGDYGYTF
TRBD1	TRBV6-1	TRBJ2-7	.	TGTGCCAGCAGTGTAACCGGGACAGGGGGTTACGAGCAGTACTTC	CASSVTGTGGYEQYF
.	TRBV19	TRBJ2-1	few	TGTGCCAGTAGTACAAATCCGGGAAAGAATGAGCAGTTCTTC	CASSTNPGKNEQFF
.	TRBV7-2	TRBJ1-5	few	TGTGCCAGCAGCTTAGATAGCTACAATCAGCCCCAGCATTTT	CASSLDSYNQPQHF
.	TRBV28	TRBJ2-1	.	TGTGCCACCAAATCATACCGGGACACCTTCTACAATGAGCAGTTCTTC	CATKSYRDTFYNEQFF
TRBD2	TRBV5-4	TRBJ2-5	.	TGTGCCGGGAAACTAGCGGGAGTAGAGACCCAGTACTTC	CAGKLAGVETQYF
TRBD1	TRBV10-3	TRBJ1-2	.	TGTGCCATCAGTGAGTCAGGCGAGGGGGCTGGTGGCTACACCTTC	CAISESGEGAGGYTF
.	TRBV12-5	TRBJ2-1	few	TGTGCTAGTGGTTTGAGTTCCCGGGGAAATGAGCAGTTCTTC	CASGLSSRGNEQFF
.	TRBV7-9	TRBJ2-3	.	TGTGCCAGCAGCAGCTACAGTTCAGATACGCAGTATTTT	CASSSYSSDTQYF
.	TRBV15	TRBJ1-5	.	TGTGCCACCAGCAGAGATAGGGCAGGGGCACACAATCAGCCCCAGCATTTT	CATSRDRAGAHNQPQHF
TRBD2	TRBV4-1	TRBJ2-7	.	TGCGCCAGCAGCCAGGGACTAGGGCTCCGGCAGTACTTC	CASSQGLGLRQYF
TRBD1	TRBV28	TRBJ1-4	.	TGTGCCAGCAGTGGGGGACAGGGGGCGGATGAAAAACTGTTTTTT	CASSGGQGADEKLFF
.	TRBV6-6	TRBJ1-1	.	TGTGCCAGCACTCCGACCGGGGAGGCTTTCTTT	CASTPTGEAFF
.	TRBV6-1	TRBJ2-7	.	TGTGCCAGCAGTGAAGGAACCAGTTTCATCTACGAGCAGTACTTC	CASSEGTSFIYEQYF
.	TRBV25-1	TRBJ2-3	.	TGTGCCAGCAGTGAAGGCCCCTGGACAGCTGGAGATACGCAGTATTTT	CASSEGPWTAGDTQYF
TRBD1	TRBV5-1	TRBJ2-5	.	TGCGCCAGCAGGACAGGGGGGGGAGAGACCCAGTACTTC	CASRTGGGETQYF
TRBD2	TRBV6-1	TRBJ2-1	.	TGTGCCAGCAGCCCCGGGACTAGGGGCCACAATGAGCAGTTCTTC	CASSPGTRGHNEQFF
.	TRBV7-8	TRBJ2-3	.	TGTGCCAGCAGCGGGTGGGAGAGAAAGAGCACAGATACGCAGTATTTT	CASSGWERKSTDTQYF
TRBD1	TRBV5-1	TRBJ2-3	.	TGCGCCAGCAGCTCCGGGACAGGCACAGATACGCAGTATTTT	CASSSGTGTDTQYF
TRBD2	TRBV7-3	TRBJ2-7	.	TGTGCCAGCAGCTTATCGGCGGGAAGCGGGGGAAAGCAGTACTTC	CASSLSAGSGGKQYF
TRBD1	TRBV19	TRBJ2-2	.	TGTGCCAGTAGTTTGGCCGGGACAGGGGGCTCCGGGACCTCCGGGGAGCTGTTTTTT	CASSLAGTGGSGTSGELFF
TRBD1	TRBV5-6	TRBJ1-2	once	TGTGCCAGCAGCTTGACAGGGGTAGAGTCTGGCTACACCTTC	CASSLTGVESGYTF
.	TRBV29-1	TRBJ1-1	.	TGCAGCGTTGACATGAACACTGAAGCTTTCTTT	CSVDMNTEAFF